Listed here is a single TCR beta chain. Its antigen is unidentified. This record comes from a study of blood T cells in healthy people across ages. Overall study findings and caveats: Naive CD4+ cells and diversity were both higher in long-lived donors than in aged donors.

The length of the CDR3 is 15 residues. Germline V CDR1 and CDR2: PRHDT, FYEKMQ (reference sequence). The ends lost 4 bases at V and 8 bases at J; junction bases unmatched: 10. Sample-barcoded 5' priming and a J-beta primer mix drove a second PCR of 7 to 11 cycles. TCRdb reprocessed the 5' RACE reads with MiXCR, giving one entry per CDR3 protein. The sample holds 600,000 to 850,000 distinct CDR3 sequences, about 40% seen once. The chain employs TRBV13 and TRBJ2-1, with TRBD2 identical over 8 bases. The clonotype comes from a woman aged 60-75 years in good health. The sequencing input was blood. The CDR3 reads CASSSTGTSIHEQFF. CDR3 bases: TGTGCCAGCAGCTCCACCGGGACTAGTATCCATGAGCAGTTCTTC.